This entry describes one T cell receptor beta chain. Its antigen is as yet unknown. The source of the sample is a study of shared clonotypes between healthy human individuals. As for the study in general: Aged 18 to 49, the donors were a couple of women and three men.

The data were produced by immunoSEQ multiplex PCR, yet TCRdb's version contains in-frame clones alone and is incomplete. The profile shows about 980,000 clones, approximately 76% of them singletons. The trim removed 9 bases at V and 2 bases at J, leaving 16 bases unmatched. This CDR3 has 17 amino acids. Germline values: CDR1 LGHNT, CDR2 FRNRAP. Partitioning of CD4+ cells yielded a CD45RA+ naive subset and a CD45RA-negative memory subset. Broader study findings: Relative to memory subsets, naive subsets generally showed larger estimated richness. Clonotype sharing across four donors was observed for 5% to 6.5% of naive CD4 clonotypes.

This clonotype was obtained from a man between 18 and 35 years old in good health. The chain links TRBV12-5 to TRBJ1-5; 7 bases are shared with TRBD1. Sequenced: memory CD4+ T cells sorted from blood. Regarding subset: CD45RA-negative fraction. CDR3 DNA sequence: TGTGCTAGCCGACAGGGATCCATCGCGGGCGGCAATCAGCCCCAGCATTTT. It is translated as CASRQGSIAGGNQPQHF.